This T cell receptor beta chain was recovered during a study of radiotherapy plus CTLA-4 blockade in lung cancer. Study observations and caveats: Subsequent to radiotherapy plus ipilimumab, tumor-derived TCR clones underwent expansion in blood. In blood, early T cell clone dynamics reportedly predicted response best, together with interferon-beta.

Note on this clone: Its antigen is undetermined.

The CDR3 is 15 amino acids. In germline, CDR1 is SNHLY, CDR2 FYNNEI. V dropped 6 bases and J dropped 5; count of bases not matched to a gene: 7. TCRdb's copy holds only in-frame clones and misses some; the assay was immunoSEQ multiplex PCR. The sample lists over 30,000 clones; around 70% were seen once. This sample comprised peripheral blood, obtained from a patient treated with radiotherapy plus ipilimumab. This chain links TRBV2 with TRBJ2-2; 9 bases are a match to TRBD1. The clonotype was recovered from a human donor with non-small cell lung cancer whose response to radiotherapy plus ipilimumab could not be evaluated. CDR3 bases: TGTGCCAGCAGGCGGACAGGGGTGTCGACCGGGGAGCTGTTTTTT. Translation gives CASRRTGVSTGELFF. Supplemented by reference TRBV2 and TRBJ2-2, the full variable domain reads EPEVTQTPSHQVTQMGQEVILRCVPISNHLYFYWYRQILGQKVEFLVSFYNNEISEKSEIFDDQFSVERPDGSNFTLKIRSTKLEDSAMYFCASRRTGVSTGELFFGEGSRLTVL.